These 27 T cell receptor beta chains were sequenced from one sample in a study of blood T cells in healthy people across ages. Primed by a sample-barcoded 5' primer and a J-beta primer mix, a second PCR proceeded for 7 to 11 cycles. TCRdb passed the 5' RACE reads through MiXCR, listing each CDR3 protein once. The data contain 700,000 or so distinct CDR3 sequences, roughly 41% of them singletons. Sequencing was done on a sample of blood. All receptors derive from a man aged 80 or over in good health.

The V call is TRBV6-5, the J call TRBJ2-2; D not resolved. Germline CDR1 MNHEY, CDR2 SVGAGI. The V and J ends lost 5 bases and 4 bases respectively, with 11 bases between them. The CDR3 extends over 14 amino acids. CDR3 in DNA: TGTGCCAGCAGTCCATGGATTAGCACCGGGGAGCTGTTTTTT. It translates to CASSPWISTGELFF.

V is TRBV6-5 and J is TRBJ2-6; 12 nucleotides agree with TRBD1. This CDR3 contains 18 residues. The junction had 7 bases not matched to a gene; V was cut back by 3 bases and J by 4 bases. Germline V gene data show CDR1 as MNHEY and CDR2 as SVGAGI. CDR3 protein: CASSYFGTGGFGANVLTF. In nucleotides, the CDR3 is TGTGCCAGCAGTTATTTCGGGACAGGGGGCTTCGGGGCCAACGTCCTGACTTTC.

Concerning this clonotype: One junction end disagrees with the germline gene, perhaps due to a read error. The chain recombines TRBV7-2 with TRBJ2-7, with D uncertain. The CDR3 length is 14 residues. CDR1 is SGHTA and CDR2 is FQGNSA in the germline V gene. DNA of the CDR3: TGTGTCAGCAGCGAATGGGAAAGGGTCCGCGAGCAGTACTTC. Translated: CVSSEWERVREQYF.

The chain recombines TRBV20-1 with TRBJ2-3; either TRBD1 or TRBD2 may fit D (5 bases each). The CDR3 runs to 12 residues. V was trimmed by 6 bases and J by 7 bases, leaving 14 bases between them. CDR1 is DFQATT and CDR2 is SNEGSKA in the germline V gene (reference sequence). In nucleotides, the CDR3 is TGCAGTGCCCCTCTCAGGGACCATACGCAGTATTTT. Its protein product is CSAPLRDHTQYF.

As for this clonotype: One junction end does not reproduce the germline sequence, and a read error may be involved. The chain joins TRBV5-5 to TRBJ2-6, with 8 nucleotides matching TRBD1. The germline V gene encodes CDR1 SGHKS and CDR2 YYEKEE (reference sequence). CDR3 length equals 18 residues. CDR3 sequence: CASSRTGTGVSGTNVLTF. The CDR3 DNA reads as TGTGCCAGCAGCCGTACCGGGACAGGAGTCTCTGGGACCAACGTCCTGACTTTC.

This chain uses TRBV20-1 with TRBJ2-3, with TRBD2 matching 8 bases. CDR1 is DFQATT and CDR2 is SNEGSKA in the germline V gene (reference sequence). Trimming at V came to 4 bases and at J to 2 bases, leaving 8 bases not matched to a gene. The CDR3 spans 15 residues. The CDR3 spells CSAKVFSGNTDTQYF. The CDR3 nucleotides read TGCAGTGCTAAAGTCTTTAGCGGGAACACAGATACGCAGTATTTT.

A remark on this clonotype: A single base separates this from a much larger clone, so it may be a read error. The chain's CDR3 is CASSSSAGTWVLYF. The CDR3 bases are TGTGCCAGCAGCTCTAGTGCCGGGACTTGGGTGTTGTACTTC. The V call is TRBV7-2, the J call TRBJ2-7; tentative D call: TRBD2 (6 bases). The V and J ends lost 4 bases and 12 bases respectively, with 22 bases between them. There are 14 residues in the CDR3. Germline V gene data show CDR1 as SGHTA and CDR2 as FQGNSA.

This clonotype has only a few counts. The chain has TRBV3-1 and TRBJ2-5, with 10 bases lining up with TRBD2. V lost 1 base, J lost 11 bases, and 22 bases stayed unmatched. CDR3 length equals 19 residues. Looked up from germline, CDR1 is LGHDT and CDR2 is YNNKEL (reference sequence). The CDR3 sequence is CASSQVAAGGPILYNEQYF. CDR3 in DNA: TGTGCCAGCAGCCAAGTTGCAGCGGGGGGGCCCATTTTATACAATGAGCAGTACTTC.

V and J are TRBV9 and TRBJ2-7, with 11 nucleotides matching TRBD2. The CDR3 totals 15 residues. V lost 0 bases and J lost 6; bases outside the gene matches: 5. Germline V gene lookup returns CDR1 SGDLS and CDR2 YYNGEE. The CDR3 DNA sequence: TGTGCCAGCAGCGTAGACAGCCTAGCGGGAGGCGAGCAGTACTTC. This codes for CASSVDSLAGGEQYF.

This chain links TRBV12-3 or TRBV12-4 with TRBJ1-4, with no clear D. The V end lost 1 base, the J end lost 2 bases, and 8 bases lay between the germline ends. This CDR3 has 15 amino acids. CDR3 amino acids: CASSLGKGTNEKLFF. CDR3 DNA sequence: TGTGCCAGCAGTTTAGGGAAGGGCACTAATGAAAAACTGTTTTTT.

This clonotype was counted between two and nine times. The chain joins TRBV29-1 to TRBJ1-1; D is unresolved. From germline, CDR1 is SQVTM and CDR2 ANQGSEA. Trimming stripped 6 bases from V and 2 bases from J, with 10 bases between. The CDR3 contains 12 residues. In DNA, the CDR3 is TGCAGCGTCTGGGTTAAAAACACTGAAGCTTTCTTT. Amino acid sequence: CSVWVKNTEAFF.

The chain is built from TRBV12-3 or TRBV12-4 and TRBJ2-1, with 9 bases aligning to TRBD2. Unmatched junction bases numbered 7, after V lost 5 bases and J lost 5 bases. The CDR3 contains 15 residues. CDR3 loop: CASSQLAGRNNEQFF. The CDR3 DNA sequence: TGTGCCAGCAGTCAGCTAGCGGGACGTAACAATGAGCAGTTCTTC.

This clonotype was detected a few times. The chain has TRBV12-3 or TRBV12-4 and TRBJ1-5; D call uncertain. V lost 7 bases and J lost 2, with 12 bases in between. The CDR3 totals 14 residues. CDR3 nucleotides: TGTGCCAGCAAGCCGACAACAGGCAATCAGCCCCAGCATTTT. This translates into CASKPTTGNQPQHF.

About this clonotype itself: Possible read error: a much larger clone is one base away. CDR3 DNA sequence: TGCGCCAGCAGCCAGCGGCGGGAGGCCTACAATGAGCAGTACTTC. Translated: CASSQRREAYNEQYF. The V gene is TRBV4-1, the J gene TRBJ2-1; 8 bases agree with TRBD2. The J call may not be correct, given that the DNA end is closer to TRBJ2-7. The CDR3 length is 15 residues. Germline CDR1 and CDR2: MGHRA and YSYEKL.

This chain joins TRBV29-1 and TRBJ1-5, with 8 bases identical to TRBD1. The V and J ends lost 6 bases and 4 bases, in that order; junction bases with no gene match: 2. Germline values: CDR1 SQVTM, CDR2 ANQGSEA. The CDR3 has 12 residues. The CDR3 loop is CSVRTGNQPQHF. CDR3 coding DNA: TGCAGCGTGCGGACAGGGAATCAGCCCCAGCATTTT. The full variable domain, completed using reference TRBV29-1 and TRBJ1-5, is SAVISQKPSRDICQRGTSLTIQCQVDSQVTMMFWYRQQPGQSLTLIATANQGSEATYESGFVIDKFPISRPNLTFSTLTVSNMSPEDSSIYLCSVRTGNQPQHFGDGTRLSIL.

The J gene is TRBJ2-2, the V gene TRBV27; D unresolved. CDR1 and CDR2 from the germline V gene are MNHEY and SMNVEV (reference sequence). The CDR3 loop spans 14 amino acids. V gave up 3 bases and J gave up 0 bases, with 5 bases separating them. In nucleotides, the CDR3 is TGTGCCAGCAGTTTGGCAACGAACACCGGGGAGCTGTTTTTT. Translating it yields CASSLATNTGELFF.

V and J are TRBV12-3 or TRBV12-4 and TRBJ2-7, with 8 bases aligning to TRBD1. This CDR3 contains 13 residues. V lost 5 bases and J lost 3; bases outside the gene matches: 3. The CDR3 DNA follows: TGTGCCAGCAGTGGGACAGGTAACTACGAGCAGTACTTC. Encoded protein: CASSGTGNYEQYF.

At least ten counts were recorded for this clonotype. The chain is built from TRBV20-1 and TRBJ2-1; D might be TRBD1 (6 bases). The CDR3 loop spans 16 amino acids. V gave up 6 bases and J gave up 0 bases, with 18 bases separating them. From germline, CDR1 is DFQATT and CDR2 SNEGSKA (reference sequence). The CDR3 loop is CSAQTAVRGSYNEQFF. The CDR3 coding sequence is TGCAGTGCCCAGACGGCTGTCAGGGGCTCCTACAATGAGCAGTTCTTC.

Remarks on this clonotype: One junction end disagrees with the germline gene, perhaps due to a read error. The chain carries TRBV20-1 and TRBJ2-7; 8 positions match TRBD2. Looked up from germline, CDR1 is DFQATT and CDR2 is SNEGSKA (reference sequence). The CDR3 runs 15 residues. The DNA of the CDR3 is TGCAGTGTTCCGAGGGCGGGAGGCAGCTCCCACGAGCAGTACTTC. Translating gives CSVPRAGGSSHEQYF.

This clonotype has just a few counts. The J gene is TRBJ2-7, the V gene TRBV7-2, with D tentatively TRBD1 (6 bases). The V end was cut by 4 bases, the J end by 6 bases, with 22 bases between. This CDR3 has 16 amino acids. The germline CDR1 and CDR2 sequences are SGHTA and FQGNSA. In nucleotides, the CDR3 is TGTGCCAGCAGCTATACAACACAGGGACCCGATGCCGAGCAGTACTTC. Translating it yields CASSYTTQGPDAEQYF.

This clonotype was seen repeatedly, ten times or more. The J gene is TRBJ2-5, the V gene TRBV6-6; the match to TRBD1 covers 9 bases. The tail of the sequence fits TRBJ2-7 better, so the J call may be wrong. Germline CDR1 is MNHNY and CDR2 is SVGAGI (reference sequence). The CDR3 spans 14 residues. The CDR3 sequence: CASSYKDRGFEQYF. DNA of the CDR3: TGTGCCAGCAGTTACAAGGACAGGGGATTCGAGCAGTACTTC.

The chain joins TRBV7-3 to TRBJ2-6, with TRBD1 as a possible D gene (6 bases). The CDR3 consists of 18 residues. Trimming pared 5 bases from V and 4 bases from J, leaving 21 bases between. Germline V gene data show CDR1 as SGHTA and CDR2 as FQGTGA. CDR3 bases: TGTGCCAGCAGCGACAGGATTAGAGGCACTCTCGGGGCCAACGTCCTGACTTTC. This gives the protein CASSDRIRGTLGANVLTF.

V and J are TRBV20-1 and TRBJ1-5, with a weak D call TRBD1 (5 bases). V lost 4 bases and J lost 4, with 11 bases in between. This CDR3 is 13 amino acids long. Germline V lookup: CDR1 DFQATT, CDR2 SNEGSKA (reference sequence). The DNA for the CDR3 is TGCAGTGCTACCAGAGCAGGGAATCAGCCCCAGCATTTT. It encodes CSATRAGNQPQHF.

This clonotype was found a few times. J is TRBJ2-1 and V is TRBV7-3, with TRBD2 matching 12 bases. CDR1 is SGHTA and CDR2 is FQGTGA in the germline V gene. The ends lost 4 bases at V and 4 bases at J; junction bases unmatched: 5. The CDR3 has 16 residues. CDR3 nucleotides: TGTGCCAGCAGCTCAACAGGGACTAGCGGGTACAATGAGCAGTTCTTC. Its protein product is CASSSTGTSGYNEQFF.

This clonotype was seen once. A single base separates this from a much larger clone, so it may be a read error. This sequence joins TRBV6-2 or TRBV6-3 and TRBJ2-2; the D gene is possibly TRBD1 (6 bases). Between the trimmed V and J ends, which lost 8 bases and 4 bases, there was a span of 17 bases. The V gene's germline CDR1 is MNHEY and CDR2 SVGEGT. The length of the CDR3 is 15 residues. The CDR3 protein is CASARTETFTGELFF. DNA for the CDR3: TGTGCCAGCGCAAGGACAGAAACTTTCACCGGGGAGCTGTTTTTT.

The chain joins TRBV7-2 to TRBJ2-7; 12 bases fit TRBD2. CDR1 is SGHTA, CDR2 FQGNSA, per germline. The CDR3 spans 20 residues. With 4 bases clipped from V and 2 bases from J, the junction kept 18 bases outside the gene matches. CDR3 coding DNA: TGTGCCAGCAGCTCACTTCCGGGGACTAGCGGGCAGGTGCTCACCTACGAGCAGTACTTC. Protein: CASSSLPGTSGQVLTYEQYF.

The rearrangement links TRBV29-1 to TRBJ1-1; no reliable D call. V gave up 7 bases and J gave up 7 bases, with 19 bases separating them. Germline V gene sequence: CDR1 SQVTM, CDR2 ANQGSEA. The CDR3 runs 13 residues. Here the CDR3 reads CSAWNGERIEAFF. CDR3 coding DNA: TGCAGCGCCTGGAATGGGGAGAGGATTGAAGCTTTCTTT.